This T cell receptor (beta chain) derives from a study of blood T cell repertoires in COVID-19. Profiled with immunoSEQ multiplex PCR; TCRdb holds only in-frame clones, not every one. Here the sample spans some 80,000 clones, around 89% being singletons. There are 13 residues in the CDR3. The germline CDR1 and CDR2 sequences are SGHTA and FQGTGA. V shed 5 bases and J shed 12 bases, with 17 bases lying between them. The chain links TRBV7-3 to TRBJ2-1, with a tentative D call TRBD2 (6 bases). The specimen was peripheral blood. This sequence was found in a human donor in a cohort sampled during active COVID-19. This CDR3 is CASSPPTSMRQFF. The CDR3 DNA reads as TGTGCCAGCAGCCCTCCGACTAGTATGCGGCAGTTCTTC.